Here is one TCR beta chain with its context. The antigen it binds to is not known. No base quality values were provided; no much bigger clone lies one nucleotide off. TCRbeta CDR3 regions were amplified from genomic DNA by means of the immunoSEQ Assay, a bias-controlled multiplex PCR. On the authors' methods: The number of nucleated cells in each sample was estimated by amplification of reference gene primers within the assay. Sequence reads were collapsed and filtered to measure the absolute abundance of every unique TCRbeta CDR3 rearrangement. For each sample, productive Simpson clonality was calculated as the square root of Simpson's diversity index across productive rearrangements. TCRdb retrieved this table from immuneACCESS and kept in-frame rearrangements only. Not all clones are present; in checked studies, unresolved V genes account for under half, and no reason is known for the remainder. V, J and clone size reflect that table, while D and trimming were determined from the DNA. This sample is represented by around 320,000 clones; about nine tenths of them were singletons. The ten largest clones take up less than 3.5% of the sample.

In the prospective study, participants were 18 to 89 years old, resided in about two dozen geographic areas of the United States, and were enrolled through a virtual design. Cohort assignment in the prospective study relied on participant-reported clinical history from a screening survey and a study questionnaire. Exposed participants had been in contact with someone with a PCR-confirmed or clinician-diagnosed COVID-19 case within 2 weeks of study entry. In the prospective study, whole blood, serum and a nasopharyngeal or oropharyngeal swab were collected from each participant by mobile phlebotomists. Over a roughly two-month period, participants in the prospective study had the option of providing additional blood draws and questionnaires. Prospective study blood samples were shipped either frozen or at room temperature before DNA extraction. V and J lose 7 bases and 2 bases, and a span of 9 bases separates them. As encoded in the germline V gene, CDR1 is MDHEN while CDR2 is SYDVKM. The CDR3 sequence holds 12 residues, the cysteine and phenylalanine included. The kept DNA is CDR3 alone, 36 bases in frame from the first base.

This entry belongs to a study of blood T cell repertoires in COVID-19 (dated by TCRdb to the early 2020s). For context, the study as a whole: Samples covering the acute and convalescent phases of COVID-19 were provided by collaborators in the United States, Italy and Spain. Nearly every sample came with metadata listing a de-identified subject ID, COVID-19 status, age in years and sex. The repertoires were released in a freely available public database meant as a resource for research on the immune response to SARS-CoV-2. The prospective study material was composed of cDNA or gDNA derived from T cells, B-cell-depleted T cells, or PBMCs. Subjects who had been exposed to COVID-19, were actively infected with it, or had recovered from it provided the deeply sampled blood TCRbeta repertoires that made up the dataset. Where available, HLA class I and class II types were taken from metadata supplied by the sample provider and were not determined by assay-based typing. Samples came from the ongoing ImmuneRACE study (first 160 participants) plus 1,254 subjects from 6 global collaborators.

The paper's findings and limits, for the study overall: Clinical and demographic metadata were provided uncurated, with the amount varying by source and participant.

Input material: PBMCs or T cells enriched from blood (not recorded which). The rearrangement joined TRBV28 to TRBJ2-7; a tentative D match to TRBD1 spans 6 bases. This clonotype originated in a woman between 50 and 59 years old who had been exposed to COVID-19. Here the CDR3 is given as CASIGGPYEQYF. The DNA sequence reads TGTGCCAGCATAGGGGGACCCTACGAGCAGTACTTC.